This T cell receptor beta chain was profiled in a study of shared clonotypes between healthy human individuals. As defined, naive CD8 cells were CD45RO-negative and positively selected for CCR7, with terminally differentiated effector memory CD45RA+ cells excluded. Data came from immunoSEQ multiplex PCR; TCRdb stores just in-frame clones and leaves some out. The sample carries about 2.1 million clones, roughly 95% recorded once. The CDR3 totals 14 residues. With 1 base removed from V and 3 bases from J, the gap between germline ends came to 10 bases. The V gene's germline CDR1 is SEHNR and CDR2 FQNEAQ (reference sequence). As for this clone: Other DNA sequences within the sample encode an identical CDR3.

The chain recombines TRBV7-9 with TRBJ2-7; no clear D gene. The TCR originated in a man between 18 and 35 years old in good health. Some clones in this sample may be carry-over from other donors' samples. Sequencing was performed on naive CD8+ T cells from PBMCs. The CDR3 sequence: CASSLVGLNYEQYF. In DNA form, the CDR3 reads TGTGCCAGCAGCTTAGTAGGGTTAAACTACGAGCAGTACTTC.